The 16 T cell receptor beta chains presented below share a single source sample, sequenced in a study of multiple sclerosis patients with progressive multifocal leukoencephalopathy. The time point was: before natalizumab initiation. Assay used: immunoSEQ multiplex PCR; TCRdb lists only in-frame clones, some missing. Here the sample spans tens of thousands of clones, 75% to 90% being singletons. The sample comprised PBMCs. Source of these receptors: a human donor with multiple sclerosis.

V and J are TRBV2 and TRBJ2-7, with 14 bases that match TRBD2. CDR3 size: 16 residues. Germline CDR1 SNHLY, CDR2 FYNNEI. J lost 5 bases, V lost 6 bases, and 9 bases had no gene match. The CDR3 loop is CASSPITGLAGDEQYF. Written as DNA, the CDR3 is TGTGCCAGCAGCCCTATCACGGGACTAGCGGGAGACGAGCAGTACTTC. The full variable domain, rest sourced from reference TRBV2 and TRBJ2-7, is EPEVTQTPSHQVTQMGQEVILRCVPISNHLYFYWYRQILGQKVEFLVSFYNNEISEKSEIFDDQFSVERPDGSNFTLKIRSTKLEDSAMYFCASSPITGLAGDEQYFGPGTRLTVT.

This chain joins TRBV7-2 and TRBJ1-2; D is ambiguous. Trimming removed 4 bases at V and 5 bases at J, with 14 bases between. The germline V gene encodes CDR1 SGHTA and CDR2 FQGNSA. The CDR3 is 14 amino acids. CDR3 region: CASSSPAVGYGYTF. CDR3 sequence (DNA): TGTGCCAGCAGCTCTCCGGCCGTGGGGTATGGCTACACCTTC.

This clone appeared a single time. V gene TRBV27 combines with J gene TRBJ1-5, with D perhaps TRBD1 (5 bases). This CDR3 contains 15 residues. Germline V lookup: CDR1 MNHEY, CDR2 SMNVEV (reference sequence). V shed 1 base and J shed 4 bases, with 11 bases lying between them. As DNA, the CDR3 is TGTGCCAGCAGTTTATTGGCGGGGCGTAATCAGCCCCAGCATTTT. Amino acid sequence: CASSLLAGRNQPQHF.

The V and J genes are TRBV7-9 and TRBJ2-6; 11 bases match TRBD1. The CDR3 sequence is 17 residues long. Trimming took 4 bases from V and 2 from J; bases not matched to a gene: 4. Germline lookup yields CDR1 SEHNR and CDR2 FQNEAQ (reference sequence). The CDR3 DNA reads TGTGCCAGCAGCTGGACAGGGGGCGCCCCTGGGGCCAACGTCCTGACTTTC. As protein: CASSWTGGAPGANVLTF.

This chain joins TRBV6-1 and TRBJ2-1; D not certain. CDR1 is MNHNS, CDR2 SASEGT, per germline. The germline V and J ends were trimmed by 1 base and 9 bases, with 7 bases remaining between them. The CDR3 sequence is 12 residues long. The CDR3 reads CASSEEFGEQFF. Written as DNA, the CDR3 is TGTGCCAGCAGTGAAGAATTCGGTGAGCAGTTCTTC.

The genes are TRBV9 and TRBJ2-3, with 8 bases identical to TRBD2. Germline-derived CDR1 and CDR2 are SGDLS and YYNGEE. Trimming took 0 bases from V and 1 from J; bases not matched to a gene: 4. This CDR3 has 16 residues. CDR3 residues: CASSVDSGGRTDTQYF. CDR3 bases: TGTGCCAGCAGCGTAGACAGCGGGGGCCGCACAGATACGCAGTATTTT.

V gene TRBV15 combines with J gene TRBJ2-2; D unresolved. With 0 bases removed from V and 5 bases from J, the gap between germline ends came to 7 bases. Per the germline V gene, CDR1 is LNHNV and CDR2 is YYDKDF (reference sequence). CDR3 length equals 14 residues. CDR3 sequence: CATSRDRVTGELFF. Here the CDR3 DNA reads TGTGCCACCAGCAGAGATCGTGTAACCGGGGAGCTGTTTTTT.

The chain uses TRBV7-2 and TRBJ1-1; TRBD1 might be the D (5 bases). The V and J ends lost 3 bases and 1 base respectively, with 12 bases between them. Germline CDR1 SGHTA, CDR2 FQGNSA. The CDR3 contains 15 residues. CDR3 nucleotides: TGTGCCAGCAGCTTTTGGGGCCCGGGGAACACTGAAGCTTTCTTT. Translating it yields CASSFWGPGNTEAFF.

About this clone itself: The limits of the CDR3 on the DNA are not certain, so only TCRdb's listed CDR3 is given. CDR3: CASILAEQETQYF. The chain recombines TRBV2 with TRBJ2-5; the table's D gene call, TRBD2, was not cross checked with the DNA. The CDR3 is 13 residues long, ends included. Germline V lookup: CDR1 SNHLY, CDR2 FYNNEI.

The chain is built from TRBV18 and TRBJ2-7, with 10 bases fitting TRBD2. From germline, CDR1 is KGHSH and CDR2 LQKENI. V lost 3 bases, J lost 1 base, and 6 bases stayed unmatched. The CDR3 spans 16 residues. CDR3 DNA: TGTGCCAGCTCACCTGCTAGCGGGAGATCGTCCTACGAGCAGTACTTC. This codes for CASSPASGRSSYEQYF.

This clone was observed a single time. The chain carries TRBV11-2 and TRBJ2-3; 11 nucleotides match TRBD2. V was clipped by 5 bases and J by 5 bases; unmatched bases: 12. Per germline, CDR1 SGHAT and CDR2 FQNNGV. This CDR3 has 17 amino acids. CDR3 DNA sequence: TGTGCCAGCAGCCCGGCCCCACTAGCGGGAGAGAGAGATACGCAGTATTTT. Its translation is CASSPAPLAGERDTQYF.

The V gene is TRBV28, the J gene TRBJ1-1; 7 nucleotides line up with TRBD1. CDR1 and CDR2 (germline): MDHEN, SYDVKM. This CDR3 contains 16 residues. J was trimmed by 4 bases and V by 4 bases; bases with no gene match: 12. The DNA for the CDR3 is TGTGCCAGCAGTTCATTTCGAGGGGCAGGGGGCACTGAAGCTTTCTTT. It encodes CASSSFRGAGGTEAFF.

This clone occurred once. The chain links TRBV5-4 to TRBJ2-3; 7 bases fit TRBD2. In germline, CDR1 is SGHNT, CDR2 YYREEE (reference sequence). V was pared by 4 bases and J by 3 bases, with 14 bases of the junction left unmatched. The CDR3 loop spans 17 amino acids. CDR3: CASSVFRRELGTDTQYF. The CDR3 DNA follows: TGTGCCAGCAGCGTTTTTAGGCGGGAGTTGGGGACAGATACGCAGTATTTT.

The rearrangement links TRBV6-5 to TRBJ1-1; D gene ambiguous. V was trimmed by 6 bases and J by 1 base, leaving 9 bases between them. CDR3 length: 13 residues. Germline V lookup: CDR1 MNHEY, CDR2 SVGAGI. The CDR3 sequence: CASRLDGNTEAFF. DNA of the CDR3: TGTGCCAGCAGATTGGACGGGAACACTGAAGCTTTCTTT.

The chain recombines TRBV5-6 with TRBJ1-6; D possibly corresponds to TRBD1 (5 bases). The V gene lost 1 base and the J gene lost 7 bases, with 18 bases spanning the gap. Germline V gives CDR1 SGHDT, CDR2 YYEEEE. There are 17 residues in the CDR3. CDR3 nucleotides: TGTGCCAGCAGCTTGTGGAACTCAGGGTTTCGGAATTCACCCCTCCACTTT. The encoded protein is CASSLWNSGFRNSPLHF.

The chain uses TRBV10-3 and TRBJ2-1; 9 nucleotides line up with TRBD1. The ends lost 4 bases at V and 6 bases at J; junction bases unmatched: 4. Germline V gene lookup returns CDR1 ENHRY and CDR2 SYGVKD. The CDR3 extends over 14 amino acids. The CDR3 sequence is CAISGDREINEQFF. The CDR3 DNA reads as TGTGCCATCAGTGGGGACAGGGAGATCAATGAGCAGTTCTTC.